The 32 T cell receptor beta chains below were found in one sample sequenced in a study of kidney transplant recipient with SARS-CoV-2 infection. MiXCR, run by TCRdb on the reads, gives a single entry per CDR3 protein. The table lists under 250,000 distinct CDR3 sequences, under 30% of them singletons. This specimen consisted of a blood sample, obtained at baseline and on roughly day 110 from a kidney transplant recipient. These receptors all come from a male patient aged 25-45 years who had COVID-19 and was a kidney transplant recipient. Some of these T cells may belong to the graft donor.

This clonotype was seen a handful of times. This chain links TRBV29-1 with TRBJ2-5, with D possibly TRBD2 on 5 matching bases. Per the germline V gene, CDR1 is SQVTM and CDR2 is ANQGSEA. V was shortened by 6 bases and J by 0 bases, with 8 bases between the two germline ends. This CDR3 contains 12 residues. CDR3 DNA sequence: TGCAGCGTAGTGAGGGACCAAGAGACCCAGTACTTC. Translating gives CSVVRDQETQYF. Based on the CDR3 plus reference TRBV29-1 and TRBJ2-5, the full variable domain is SAVISQKPSRDICQRGTSLTIQCQVDSQVTMMFWYRQQPGQSLTLIATANQGSEATYESGFVIDKFPISRPNLTFSTLTVSNMSPEDSSIYLCSVVRDQETQYFGPGTRLLVL.

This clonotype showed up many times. CDR3 nucleotides: TGTGCCACCAGCGTAACGGTAAGGTGTGGAAAGACCTATGGCTACACCTTC. Translated, it gives CATSVTVRCGKTYGYTF. The chain is built from TRBV15 and TRBJ1-2; no definite D call. V dropped 5 bases and J dropped 4 bases, with 23 bases sitting between them. Germline V gene data show CDR1 as LNHNV and CDR2 as YYDKDF (reference sequence). The CDR3 spans 17 residues.

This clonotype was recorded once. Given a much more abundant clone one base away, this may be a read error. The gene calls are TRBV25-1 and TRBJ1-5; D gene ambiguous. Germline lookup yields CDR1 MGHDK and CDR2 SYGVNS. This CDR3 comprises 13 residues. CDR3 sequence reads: CASSDYSNRPQHF. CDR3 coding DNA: TGTGCCAGCAGTGACTATAGCAATCGGCCCCAGCATTTT.

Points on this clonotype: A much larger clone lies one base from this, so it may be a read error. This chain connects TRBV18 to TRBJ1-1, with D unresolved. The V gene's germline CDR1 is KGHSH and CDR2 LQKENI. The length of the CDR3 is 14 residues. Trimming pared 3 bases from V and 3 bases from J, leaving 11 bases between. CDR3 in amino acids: CASSPQTGYTEAFF. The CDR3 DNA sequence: TGTGCCAGCTCACCCCAGACGGGGTACACTGAAGCTTTCTTT.

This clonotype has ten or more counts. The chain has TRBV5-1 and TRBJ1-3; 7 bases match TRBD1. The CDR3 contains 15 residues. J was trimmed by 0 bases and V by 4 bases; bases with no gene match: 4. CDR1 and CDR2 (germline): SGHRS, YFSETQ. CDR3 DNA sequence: TGCGCCAGCAGCGGGGGACAGTCCTCTGGAAACACCATATATTTT. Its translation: CASSGGQSSGNTIYF.

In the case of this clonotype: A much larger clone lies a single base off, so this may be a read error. The CDR3 DNA is TGTGCCAGCAGTGAAGAGGTCAGGGGGAGCTATGGCTACGCCTTC. Amino acid sequence: CASSEEVRGSYGYAF. The chain links TRBV6-1 to TRBJ1-2, with 7 bases that match TRBD1. CDR1 MNHNS and CDR2 SASEGT come from the germline V gene. CDR3 length: 15 residues.

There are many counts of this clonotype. Here the CDR3 DNA reads TGTGCCAGCAGCTTTTCCGGACAGGGGTTGGGTGGCTACACCTTC. Translated, it gives CASSFSGQGLGGYTF. This chain connects TRBV7-8 to TRBJ1-2, with 9 bases fitting TRBD1. J lost 7 bases, V lost 3 bases, and 9 bases had no gene match. The CDR3 runs to 15 residues. CDR1 is SGHVS and CDR2 is FQNEAQ in the germline V gene.

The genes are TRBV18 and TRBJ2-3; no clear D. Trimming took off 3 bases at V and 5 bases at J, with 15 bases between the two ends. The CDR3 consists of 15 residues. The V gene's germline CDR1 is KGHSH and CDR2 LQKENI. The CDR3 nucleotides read TGTGCCAGCTCACCCAATCACGGTTTTGGAGATACGCAGTATTTT. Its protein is CASSPNHGFGDTQYF. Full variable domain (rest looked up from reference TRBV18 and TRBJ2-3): NAGVMQNPRHLVRRRGQEARLRCSPMKGHSHVYWYRQLPEEGLKFMVYLQKENIIDESGMPKERFSAEFPKEGPSILRIQQVVRGDSAAYFCASSPNHGFGDTQYFGPGTRLTVL.

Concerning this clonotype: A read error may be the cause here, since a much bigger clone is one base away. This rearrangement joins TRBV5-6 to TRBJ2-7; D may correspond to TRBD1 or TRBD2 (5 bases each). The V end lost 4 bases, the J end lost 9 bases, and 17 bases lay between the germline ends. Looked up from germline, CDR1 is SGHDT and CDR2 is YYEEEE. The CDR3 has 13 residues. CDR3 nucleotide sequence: TGTGCCAGCAGCCCGGGGCAGGCGCCGGGGCAGTACTTC. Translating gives CASSPGQAPGQYF.

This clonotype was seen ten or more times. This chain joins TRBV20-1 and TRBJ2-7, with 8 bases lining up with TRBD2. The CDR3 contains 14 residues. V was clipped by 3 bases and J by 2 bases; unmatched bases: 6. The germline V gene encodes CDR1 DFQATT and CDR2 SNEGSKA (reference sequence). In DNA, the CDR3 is TGCAGTGCTAGTCGGGTAGCGGGAACCTACGAGCAGTACTTC. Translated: CSASRVAGTYEQYF.

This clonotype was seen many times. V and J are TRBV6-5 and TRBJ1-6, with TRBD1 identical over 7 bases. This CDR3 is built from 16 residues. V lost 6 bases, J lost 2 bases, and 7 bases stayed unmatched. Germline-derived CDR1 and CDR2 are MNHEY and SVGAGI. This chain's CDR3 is CASRRSDRAYNSPLHF. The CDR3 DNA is TGTGCCAGCAGGAGATCCGACAGGGCCTATAATTCACCCCTCCACTTT.

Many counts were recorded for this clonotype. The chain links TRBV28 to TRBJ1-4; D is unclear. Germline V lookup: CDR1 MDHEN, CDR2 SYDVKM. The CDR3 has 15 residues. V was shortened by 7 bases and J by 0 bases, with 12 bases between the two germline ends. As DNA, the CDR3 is TGTGCCAGCACCATCCGGGCTGCAACTAATGAAAAACTGTTTTTT. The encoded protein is CASTIRAATNEKLFF.

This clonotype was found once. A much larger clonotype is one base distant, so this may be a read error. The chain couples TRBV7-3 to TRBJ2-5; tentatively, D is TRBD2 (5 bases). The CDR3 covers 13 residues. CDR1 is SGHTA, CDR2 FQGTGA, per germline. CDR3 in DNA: TGTGCCAGCAGCTTGAACGGGAACTACGAGCAGCACTTC. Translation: CASSLNGNYEQHF. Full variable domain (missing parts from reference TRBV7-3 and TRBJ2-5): GAGVSQTPSNKVTEKGKYVELRCDPISGHTALYWYRQSLGQGPEFLIYFQGTGAADDSGLPNDRFFAVRPEGSVSTLKIQRTERGDSAVYLCASSLNGNYEQHFGPGTRLLVL.

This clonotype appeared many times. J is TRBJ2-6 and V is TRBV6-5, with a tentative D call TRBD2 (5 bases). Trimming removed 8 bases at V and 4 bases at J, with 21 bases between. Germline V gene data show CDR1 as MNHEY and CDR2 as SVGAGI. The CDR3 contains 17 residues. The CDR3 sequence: CASGPNLEGSGANVLTF. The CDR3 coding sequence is TGTGCCAGCGGCCCCAATCTTGAGGGCTCCGGGGCCAACGTCCTGACTTTC.

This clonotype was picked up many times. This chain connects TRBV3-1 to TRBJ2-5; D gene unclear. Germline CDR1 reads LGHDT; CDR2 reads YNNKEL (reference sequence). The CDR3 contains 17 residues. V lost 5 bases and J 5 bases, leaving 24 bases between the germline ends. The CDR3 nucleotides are TGTGCCAGCAGCTATCGTTGTCCCATTTCTTTCTCTGAGACCCAGTACTTC. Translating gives CASSYRCPISFSETQYF.

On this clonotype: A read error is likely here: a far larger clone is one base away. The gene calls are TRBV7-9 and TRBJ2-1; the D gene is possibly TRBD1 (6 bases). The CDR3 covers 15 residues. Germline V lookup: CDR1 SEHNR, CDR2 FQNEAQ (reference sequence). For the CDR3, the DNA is TGTGCCAGCAGCTTGAGGGGGAGCTCCTACAGTGAGCAGTTCTTC. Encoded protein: CASSLRGSSYSEQFF.

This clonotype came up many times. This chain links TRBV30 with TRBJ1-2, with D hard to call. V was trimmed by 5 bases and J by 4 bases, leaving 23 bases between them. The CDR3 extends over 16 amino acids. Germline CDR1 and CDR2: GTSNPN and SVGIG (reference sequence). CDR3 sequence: CAWHGLRYRKTYGYTF. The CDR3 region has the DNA TGTGCCTGGCATGGGTTGCGTTATAGAAAGACCTATGGCTACACCTTC.

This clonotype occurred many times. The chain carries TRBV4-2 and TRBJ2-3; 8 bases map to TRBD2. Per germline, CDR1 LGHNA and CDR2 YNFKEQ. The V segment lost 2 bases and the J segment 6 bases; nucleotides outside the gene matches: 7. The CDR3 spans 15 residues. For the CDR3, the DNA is TGTGCCAGCAGCCAAAAACTAGCGGAGGGGGATACGCAGTATTTT. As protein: CASSQKLAEGDTQYF.

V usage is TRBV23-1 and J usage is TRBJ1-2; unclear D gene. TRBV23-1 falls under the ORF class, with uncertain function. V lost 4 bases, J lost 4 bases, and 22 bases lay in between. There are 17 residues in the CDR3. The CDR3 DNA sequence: TGCGCCAGCAGTCGCCCGAAGCTACGCAGAAAGACCTATGGCTACACCTTC. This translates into CASSRPKLRRKTYGYTF.

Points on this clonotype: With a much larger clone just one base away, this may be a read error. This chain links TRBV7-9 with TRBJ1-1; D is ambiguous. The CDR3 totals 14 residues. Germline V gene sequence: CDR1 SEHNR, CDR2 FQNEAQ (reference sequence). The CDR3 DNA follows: TGTGCCGGCAGCTTCCGACTGGCAAACACTGAAGCTTTCTTT. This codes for CAGSFRLANTEAFF.

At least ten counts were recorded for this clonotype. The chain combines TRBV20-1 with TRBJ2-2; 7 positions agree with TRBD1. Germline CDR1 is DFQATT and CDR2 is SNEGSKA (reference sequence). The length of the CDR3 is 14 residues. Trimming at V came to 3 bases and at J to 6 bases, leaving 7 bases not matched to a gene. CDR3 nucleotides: TGCAGTGCTAGTTCGGCGGACAGGTCCGGGGAGCTGTTTTTT. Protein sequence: CSASSADRSGELFF.

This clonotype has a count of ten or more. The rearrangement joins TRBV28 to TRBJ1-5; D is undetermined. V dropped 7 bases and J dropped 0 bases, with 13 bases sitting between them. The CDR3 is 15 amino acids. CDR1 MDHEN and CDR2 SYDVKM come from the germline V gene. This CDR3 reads CASTPRRDSNQPQHF. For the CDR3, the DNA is TGTGCCAGCACCCCAAGAAGAGATAGCAATCAGCCCCAGCATTTT.

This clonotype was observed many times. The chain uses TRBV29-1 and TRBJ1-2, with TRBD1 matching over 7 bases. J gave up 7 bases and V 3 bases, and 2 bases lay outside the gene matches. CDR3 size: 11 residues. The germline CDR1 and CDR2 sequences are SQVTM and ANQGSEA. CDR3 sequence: CSVEEGAGYTF. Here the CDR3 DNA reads TGCAGCGTTGAGGAGGGGGCTGGCTACACCTTC.

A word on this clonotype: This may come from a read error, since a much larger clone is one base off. CDR3 protein: CASHYVWTPRKTYGYTF. In DNA, the CDR3 is TGTGCAAGTCACTATGTTTGGACTCCACGAAAGACCTATGGCTACACCTTC. V and J are TRBV12-2 and TRBJ1-2. TRBV12-2 is described as a pseudogene. The CDR3 has 17 residues.

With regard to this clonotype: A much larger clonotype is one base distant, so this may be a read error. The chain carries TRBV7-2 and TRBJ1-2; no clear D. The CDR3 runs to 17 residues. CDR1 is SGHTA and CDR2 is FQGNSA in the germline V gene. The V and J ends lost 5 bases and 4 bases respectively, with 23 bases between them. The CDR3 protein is CASSSWTRDGKAYGYTF. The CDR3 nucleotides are TGTGCCAGCAGCAGTTGGACCAGAGACGGAAAGGCCTATGGCTACACCTTC.

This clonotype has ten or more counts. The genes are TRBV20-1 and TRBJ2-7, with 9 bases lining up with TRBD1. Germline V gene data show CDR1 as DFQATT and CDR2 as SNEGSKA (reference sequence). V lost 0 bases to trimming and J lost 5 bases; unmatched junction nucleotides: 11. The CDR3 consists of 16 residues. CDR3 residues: CSARDLPDRGADEQYF. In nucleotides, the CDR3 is TGCAGTGCTAGAGATCTCCCGGACAGGGGAGCTGACGAGCAGTACTTC.

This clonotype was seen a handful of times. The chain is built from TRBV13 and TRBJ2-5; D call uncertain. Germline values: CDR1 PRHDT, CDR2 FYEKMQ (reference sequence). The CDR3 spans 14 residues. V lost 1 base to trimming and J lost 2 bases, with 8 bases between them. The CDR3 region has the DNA TGTGCCAGCAGCTTAGTTTCGTTACAAGAGACCCAGTACTTC. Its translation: CASSLVSLQETQYF.

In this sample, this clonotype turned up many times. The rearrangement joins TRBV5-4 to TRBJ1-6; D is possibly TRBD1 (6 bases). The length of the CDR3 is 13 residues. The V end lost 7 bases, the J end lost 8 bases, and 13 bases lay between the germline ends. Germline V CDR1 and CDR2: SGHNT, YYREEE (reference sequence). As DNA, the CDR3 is TGTGCCAGCGGCCGGGACACCGATTCACCCCTCCACTTT. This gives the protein CASGRDTDSPLHF.

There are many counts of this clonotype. This CDR3 reads CASSRTYEQYF. CDR3 sequence (DNA): TGTGCCAGCAGCCGAACGTACGAGCAGTACTTC. The chain employs TRBV7-9 and TRBJ2-7; D is unclear. This CDR3 spans 11 amino acids. Deletions cut 5 bases from V and 4 bases from J, with 6 bases between. CDR1 and CDR2 from the germline V gene are SEHNR and FQNEAQ (reference sequence).

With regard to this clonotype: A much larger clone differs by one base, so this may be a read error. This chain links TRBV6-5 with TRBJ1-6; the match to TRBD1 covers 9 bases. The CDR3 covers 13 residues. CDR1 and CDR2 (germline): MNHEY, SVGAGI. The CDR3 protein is CAGSAGTGTPLHF. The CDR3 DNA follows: TGTGCCGGCAGTGCCGGGACAGGGACACCCCTCCACTTT.

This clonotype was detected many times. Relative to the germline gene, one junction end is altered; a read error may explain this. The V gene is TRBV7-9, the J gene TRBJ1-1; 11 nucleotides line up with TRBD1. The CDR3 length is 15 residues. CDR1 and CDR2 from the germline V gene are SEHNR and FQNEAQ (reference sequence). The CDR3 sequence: CASSLAGQGDTEAFF. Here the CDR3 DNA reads TGTGCCAGCAGCCTAGCGGGACAGGGGGACACTGAAGCTTTCTTT.

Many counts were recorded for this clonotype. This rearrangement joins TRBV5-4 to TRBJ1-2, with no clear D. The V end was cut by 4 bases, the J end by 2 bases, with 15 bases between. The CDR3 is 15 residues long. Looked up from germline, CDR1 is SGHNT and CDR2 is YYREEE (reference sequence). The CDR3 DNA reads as TGTGCCAGCAGCCCAAAAGGAGGTTACAACTATGGCTACACCTTC. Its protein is CASSPKGGYNYGYTF.